Listed here are 8 T cell receptor beta chains from one sample, sequenced in a study of CD8 T cells in ankylosing spondylitis. Each CDR3 protein is one row after TCRdb ran MiXCR on the 5' RACE reads. The repertoire holds over 200,000 distinct CDR3 sequences, with roughly a tenth as singletons. Sample: blood, either unsorted or a sorted T cell fraction (not recorded which). The receptor set was obtained from a male donor with ankylosing spondylitis or in good health (not recorded which).

This clonotype was seen a handful of times. The chain is built from TRBV20-1 and TRBJ1-1; 8 bases agree with TRBD1. Germline CDR1 reads DFQATT; CDR2 reads SNEGSKA (reference sequence). Trimming cost V 7 bases and J 5 bases; bases outside gene matches: 6. CDR3 length equals 12 residues. CDR3 in DNA: TGCAGTGTGGACAGGGAAGGGACTGAAGCTTTCTTT. It is translated as CSVDREGTEAFF.

This clonotype has only a few counts. V gene TRBV3-1 combines with J gene TRBJ1-2; the match to TRBD1 covers 7 bases. CDR3 length: 17 amino acids. CDR1 and CDR2 from the germline V gene are LGHDT and YNNKEL (reference sequence). With 3 bases clipped from V and 6 bases from J, the junction kept 16 bases outside the gene matches. The CDR3 is CASSHAKRGQVGNGYTF. The CDR3 bases are TGTGCCAGCAGCCATGCGAAAAGAGGACAGGTCGGAAATGGCTACACCTTC.

In its sample, this clonotype was seen many times. The CDR3 loop is CASSLGGGVDYGYTF. The CDR3 nucleotides read TGCGCCAGCAGCTTGGGAGGAGGGGTGGACTATGGCTACACCTTC. The chain combines TRBV5-1 with TRBJ1-2; D may be TRBD1 (5 bases). Germline values: CDR1 SGHRS, CDR2 YFSETQ. Trimming took off 0 bases at V and 3 bases at J, with 12 bases between the two ends. The CDR3 extends over 15 amino acids.

This clonotype was detected ten times or more. V and J are TRBV20-1 and TRBJ1-6, with 7 bases aligning to TRBD1. Germline-derived CDR1 and CDR2 are DFQATT and SNEGSKA (reference sequence). V dropped 5 bases and J dropped 10; count of bases not matched to a gene: 11. There are 14 residues in the CDR3. For the CDR3, the DNA is TGCAGTGCTGCGTCACAGGGGATAAGGTCACCCCTCCACTTT. Translated, it gives CSAASQGIRSPLHF.

This chain uses TRBV7-9 with TRBJ2-7; 8 bases agree with TRBD1. The CDR3 is 15 residues long. CDR1 and CDR2 from the germline V gene are SEHNR and FQNEAQ (reference sequence). V was pared by 5 bases and J by 7 bases, with 13 bases of the junction left unmatched. CDR3 bases: TGTGCCAGCAGCAGGCCCAGGGGGCCCTACTTGGAGCAGTACTTC. It specifies CASSRPRGPYLEQYF.

The chain combines TRBV19 with TRBJ2-5; D not resolved. CDR3 length: 12 amino acids. V was cut by 5 bases and J by 2 bases, with 6 bases left in between. Per the germline V gene, CDR1 is LNHDA and CDR2 is SQIVND (reference sequence). In nucleotides, the CDR3 is TGTGCCAGTAGTCTCCCTCAAGAGACCCAGTACTTC. Translating gives CASSLPQETQYF.

The J gene is TRBJ2-3, the V gene TRBV7-3; 7 bases agree with TRBD1. The CDR3 is 17 amino acids. Germline values: CDR1 SGHTA, CDR2 FQGTGA. J lost 2 bases, V lost 4 bases, and 12 bases had no gene match. CDR3: CASSSTPDRSPTDTQYF. CDR3 in DNA: TGTGCCAGCAGCTCCACACCGGACAGGAGTCCCACAGATACGCAGTATTTT.

This clonotype was picked up a small number of times. The V call is TRBV30, the J call TRBJ2-7, with TRBD2 matching over 7 bases. CDR1 and CDR2 (germline): GTSNPN, SVGIG (reference sequence). V lost 2 bases and J lost 4; bases outside the gene matches: 14. This CDR3 contains 16 residues. In nucleotides, the CDR3 is TGTGCCTGGAGTCTCACGGGGGGAAGGTCAACGTACGAGCAGTACTTC. Amino acid sequence: CAWSLTGGRSTYEQYF.